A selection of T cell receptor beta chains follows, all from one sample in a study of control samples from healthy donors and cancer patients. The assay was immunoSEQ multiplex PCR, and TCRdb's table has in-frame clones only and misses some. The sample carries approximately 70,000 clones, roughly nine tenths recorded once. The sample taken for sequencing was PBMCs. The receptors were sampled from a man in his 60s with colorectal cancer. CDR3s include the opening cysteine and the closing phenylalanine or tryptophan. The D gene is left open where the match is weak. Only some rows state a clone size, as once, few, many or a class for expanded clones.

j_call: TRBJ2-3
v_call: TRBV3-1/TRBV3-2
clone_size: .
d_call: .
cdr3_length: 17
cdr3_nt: TGTGCCAGCAGCAAAAGCGGACCGTTCCCCCCCACAGATACGCAGTATTTT
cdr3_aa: CASSKSGPFPPTDTQYF

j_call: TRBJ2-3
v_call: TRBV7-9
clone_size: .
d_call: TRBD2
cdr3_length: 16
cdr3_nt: TGTGCCAGCAGCTTAGCGGGGACTAGGGCCACAGATACGCAGTATTTT
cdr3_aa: CASSLAGTRATDTQYF

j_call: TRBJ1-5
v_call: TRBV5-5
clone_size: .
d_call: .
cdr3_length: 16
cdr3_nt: TGTGCCAGCAGCCCCGAGGGGGGGACAAGCAATCAGCCCCAGCATTTT
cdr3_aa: CASSPEGGTSNQPQHF

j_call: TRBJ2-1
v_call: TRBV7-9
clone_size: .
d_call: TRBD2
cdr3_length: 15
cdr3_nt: TGTGCCAGCAGCTTAGCACTAGCGGGCCGCAATGAGCAGTTCTTC
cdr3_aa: CASSLALAGRNEQFF

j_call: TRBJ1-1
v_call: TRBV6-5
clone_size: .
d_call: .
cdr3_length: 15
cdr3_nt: TGTGCCAGCAGCCGCCCCCGACAGGTGAACACTGAAGCTTTCTTT
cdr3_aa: CASSRPRQVNTEAFF

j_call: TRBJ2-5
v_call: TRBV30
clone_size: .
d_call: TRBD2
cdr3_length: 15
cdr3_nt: TGTGCCTGGAGTTCGAGACTAGCGGGGATACAGACCCAGTACTTC
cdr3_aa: CAWSSRLAGIQTQYF

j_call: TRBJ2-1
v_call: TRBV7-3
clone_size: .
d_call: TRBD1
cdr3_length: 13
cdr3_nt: TGTGCCAGCAGCTCCGGACAGGGCAATGAGCAGTTCTTC
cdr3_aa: CASSSGQGNEQFF

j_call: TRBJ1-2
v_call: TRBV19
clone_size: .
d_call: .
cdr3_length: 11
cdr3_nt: TGTGCCAGTAGTATGGGGTATCACTACACCTTC
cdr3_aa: CASSMGYHYTF

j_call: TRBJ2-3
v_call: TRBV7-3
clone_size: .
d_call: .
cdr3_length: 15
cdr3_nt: TGTGCCAGCAGCTTATCGGCAGGTCGCACAGATACGCAGTATTTT
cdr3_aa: CASSLSAGRTDTQYF

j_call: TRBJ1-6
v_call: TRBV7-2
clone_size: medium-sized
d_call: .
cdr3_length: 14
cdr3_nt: TGTGCCAGCAGCTTAGTTTCAGGGGAATCACCCCTCCACTTT
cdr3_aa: CASSLVSGESPLHF

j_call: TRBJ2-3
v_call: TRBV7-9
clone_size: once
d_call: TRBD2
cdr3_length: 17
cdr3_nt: TGTGCCAGCAGCTTTACGGGCGGGGGGCCCACCGGGGATACGCAGTATTTT
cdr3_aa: CASSFTGGGPTGDTQYF

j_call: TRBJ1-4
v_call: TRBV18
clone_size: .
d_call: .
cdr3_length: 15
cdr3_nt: TGTGCCAGCTCAAAAGGAGTTACAACTAATGAAAAACTGTTTTTT
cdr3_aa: CASSKGVTTNEKLFF